This TCR beta chain derives from a study of memory CD4+ T cells and cytomegalovirus serostatus. Single viable CD3+CD4+CD8-CD45RO+ cells were sorted as the memory CD4+ T cells. Germline loops: CDR1 MGHRA, CDR2 YSYEKL. This CDR3 is built from 14 residues. The V gene lost 1 base and the J gene lost 5 bases, with 10 bases spanning the gap. This table comes from immunoSEQ multiplex PCR, and its TCRdb copy is limited to in-frame clones, with some not included. The table lists 40,000 to 50,000 clones, approximately 81% of them singletons. Material for sequencing was memory CD4+ T cells from blood. This sequence was found in an adult in good health and CMV-seropositive. The V and J genes are TRBV4-1 and TRBJ2-3, with D unclear. CDR3 coding DNA: TGCGCCAGCAGCCAAGTCGGGTTTGGAGATACGCAGTATTTT. Amino acid sequence: CASSQVGFGDTQYF.